The rows below give T cell receptor beta chains drawn from one sample of a study of sequential checkpoint blockade in melanoma. Sequenced by immunoSEQ multiplex PCR; TCRdb stores in-frame clones only, minus some. The sample contains approximately 10,000 clones, more than 60% of which appear only once. The sample consisted of CD8+ T cells sorted from blood (inferred from file names), taken from a patient given nivolumab and ipilimumab in sequence. Receptor source: a human donor with melanoma. CDR3s leave out the opening cysteine and the closing phenylalanine or tryptophan. The D gene is left open where the match is weak.

D gene	V gene	J gene	CDR3 protein
-	TRBV27	TRBJ1-2	ASSPMPGYYGYT
TRBD1	TRBV4-3	TRBJ1-4	ASSQDGEGAGEKLF
-	TRBV28	TRBJ1-2	ASRVPVNPYGYT
-	TRBV6-4	TRBJ2-1	ASSDSGHNEQF
-	TRBV30	TRBJ2-1	AWSRDSGGHEQF
-	TRBV27	TRBJ1-5	ASSLARREVQPQH
TRBD2	TRBV29-1	TRBJ2-5	SVEGTSAQETQY
TRBD2	TRBV7-9	TRBJ2-3	ASSPPAGGSGTQY
TRBD2	TRBV4-3	TRBJ2-3	ASSQGLAGVQDTQY
TRBD1	TRBV6-6	TRBJ1-1	ASSTNAGTGKSEAF
TRBD2	TRBV2	TRBJ2-7	ASSALAGYYEQY
-	TRBV13	TRBJ2-7	ASSSGGLIPYEQY
-	TRBV12-2	TRBJ2-1	ASHSLGSNEQF
-	TRBV19	TRBJ2-1	ASSAGSSYNEQF
-	TRBV28	TRBJ2-7	ASSTRTDIHEQY
TRBD1	TRBV6-5	TRBJ1-1	ASSYFQGASGPEAF
-	TRBV29-1	TRBJ1-2	SDDSNVFGYT
TRBD2	TRBV4-3	TRBJ2-7	ASSQAPAGGTYEQY
-	TRBV19	TRBJ1-1	ASSWSARVNTEAF
TRBD1	TRBV28	TRBJ2-7	ASTPRRGLREQY
TRBD2	TRBV6-4	TRBJ2-1	ASSESVTGGPSEQF
TRBD1	TRBV19	TRBJ2-7	ASSISQGANEQY
TRBD2	TRBV9	TRBJ2-2	ASSGRTSRTGELF
TRBD2	TRBV27	TRBJ2-1	ASGTSVEQF
TRBD1	TRBV28	TRBJ1-1	ASSLYVAGGWITEAF
TRBD2	TRBV30	TRBJ2-7	ALEPSGSYEQY
TRBD2	TRBV7-3	-	ASSSGLAPSYEQY
-	TRBV27	TRBJ2-7	ASSLSGALPYEQY
-	TRBV9	TRBJ2-7	ASSLGTPPSYEQY
TRBD1	TRBV7-2	TRBJ2-7	ASSRDRGPEDYEQY
-	TRBV6-4	TRBJ2-1	ASSDSTAAGEQF
-	TRBV7-2	TRBJ1-5	ASSLDADTHQPQH
TRBD2	TRBV11-2	TRBJ2-7	ASSLAGVGYEQY
-	TRBV14	TRBJ2-7	ASSGGLETTYEQY
-	TRBV29-1	TRBJ1-3	SVEGWQTGNTIY
TRBD2	TRBV5-8	TRBJ2-4	ASSLGGRVVNIQY
-	TRBV4-3	TRBJ2-7	ASSQDIGTIYEQY
-	TRBV27	TRBJ1-4	ASKPWTATNEKLF
-	TRBV6-1	TRBJ2-5	ASSEFPIGGRGQETQY
-	TRBV19	TRBJ1-5	ASKPPQGFGNQPQH
-	TRBV9	TRBJ2-1	ASSVDGEGYNEQF
TRBD2	TRBV19	TRBJ2-7	ASSLTSGDVYEQY
TRBD1	TRBV7-6	TRBJ1-4	ASSSDREAEKLF
TRBD1	TRBV5-6	TRBJ2-1	ASSSGQSYNEQF
TRBD1	TRBV11-2	TRBJ2-7	ASSSPGTGFYEQY
TRBD1	TRBV19	TRBJ2-2	ASQTGGNTGELF
-	TRBV29-1	TRBJ1-1	SVEDSGAF
-	TRBV4-1	TRBJ1-4	ASSQVPGANEKLF
-	TRBV27	TRBJ2-7	ASSSLLRLPYEQY
-	TRBV7-6	TRBJ2-7	ASSLGWGLDEQY
TRBD1	TRBV4-2	TRBJ2-5	ASSQDIGQGAETQY
-	TRBV28	TRBJ1-1	ASSFGREGSTEAF
-	TRBV11-3	TRBJ2-2	ASSPRDTGELF
-	TRBV29-1	TRBJ2-1	SVTDSTGNNEQF
TRBD1	TRBV2	TRBJ2-7	ASRGTGDMRYEQY
-	TRBV4-3	TRBJ2-1	ASSQDLNEQF
TRBD2	TRBV5-1	TRBJ2-7	ASSLGTSGVYEQY
TRBD1	TRBV27	TRBJ1-2	ASSSHRGFHGYT